This TCR beta chain was identified during a study of blood T cell repertoires in COVID-19. In the study overall: Italy, Spain and the United States were the sources of the convalescent and acute COVID-19 samples. Sample material is recorded as cDNA or gDNA derived from T cells, B-cell-depleted T cells, or PBMCs.

In the authors' workflow: Estimation of nucleated cell counts relied on the amplification of reference gene primers. Sequencing used immunoSEQ multiplex PCR; TCRdb keeps in-frame clones, though not all of them. V and J calls and clone size are copied from that table; D and trimming were computed from the DNA. The sample records some 41,000 clones, 82% being singletons. This CDR3 spans 15 amino acids. The V end was cut by 4 bases, the J end by 0 bases, with 12 bases between. Germline V gene lookup returns CDR1 MNHEY and CDR2 SVGAGI. The sequenced sample was peripheral blood. The genes are TRBV6-5 and TRBJ2-5; D uncertain. This clonotype originated in a woman aged 65 to 85 with acute or convalescent COVID-19. This chain's CDR3 is CASSSWWQNQETQYF. The CDR3, as DNA: TGTGCCAGCAGTTCCTGGTGGCAGAACCAAGAGACCCAGTACTTC.